This T cell receptor (beta chain) was retrieved from a study of a mutant IDH1 vaccine in newly diagnosed glioma. Notes on this clone: Its specificity is unknown.

Time point described: week 5, during vaccination. Vaccination comprised doses that each held 300 ug of mutant IDH1 20-mer peptide, plus topical imiquimod. Only in-frame clones appear in the TCRdb table, and some are missing; sequencing was by immunoSEQ multiplex PCR. This sample yields more than 55,000 clones, of which 82% are seen a single time; approximately 3.1% belongs to the top ten. Trimming took off 5 bases at V and 1 base at J, with 14 bases between the two ends. CDR1 is LNHNV and CDR2 is YYDKDF in the germline V gene (reference sequence). The CDR3 runs 15 residues. The V gene is TRBV15, the J gene TRBJ1-1; the D gene is possibly TRBD1 (5 bases). The origin of this receptor is a woman between 18 and 29 years old with glioma. Some clones in this sample may be carry-over from other donors' samples. Sequencing was performed on PBMCs, taken from a glioma patient whose treatment included an IDH1 peptide vaccine. The CDR3 sequence is CATSQGTGKNTEAFF. In DNA, the CDR3 is TGTGCCACCAGCCAAGGGACGGGTAAGAACACTGAAGCTTTCTTT.